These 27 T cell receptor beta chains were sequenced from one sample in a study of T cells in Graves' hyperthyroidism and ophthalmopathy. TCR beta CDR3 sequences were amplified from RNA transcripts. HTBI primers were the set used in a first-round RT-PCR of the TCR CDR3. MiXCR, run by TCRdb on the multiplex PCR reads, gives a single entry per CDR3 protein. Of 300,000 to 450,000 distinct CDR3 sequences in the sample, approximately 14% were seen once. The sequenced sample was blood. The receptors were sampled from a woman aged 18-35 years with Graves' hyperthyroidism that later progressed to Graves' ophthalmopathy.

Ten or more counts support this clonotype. The CDR3, as DNA: TGTGCCAGCAGCCGTGCTAGCGGGAGGGCTCCTAATGAGCAGTTCTTC. The encoded protein is CASSRASGRAPNEQFF. The genes are TRBV3-1 and TRBJ2-1; 12 bases map to TRBD2. Germline V gene sequence: CDR1 LGHDT, CDR2 YNNKEL (reference sequence). V shed 4 bases and J 7 bases; nucleotides not matched to a gene: 8. This CDR3 has 16 amino acids.

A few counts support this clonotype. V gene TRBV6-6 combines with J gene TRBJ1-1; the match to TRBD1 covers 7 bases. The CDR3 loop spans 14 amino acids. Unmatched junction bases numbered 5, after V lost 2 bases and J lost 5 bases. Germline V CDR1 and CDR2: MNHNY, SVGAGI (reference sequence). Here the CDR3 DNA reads TGTGCCAGCAGTTACGACAGGGATGTAACTGAAGCTTTCTTT. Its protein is CASSYDRDVTEAFF.

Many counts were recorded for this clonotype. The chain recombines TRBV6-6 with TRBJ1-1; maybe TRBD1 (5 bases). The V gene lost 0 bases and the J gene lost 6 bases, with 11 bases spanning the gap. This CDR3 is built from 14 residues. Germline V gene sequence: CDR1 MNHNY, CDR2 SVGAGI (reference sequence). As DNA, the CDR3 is TGTGCCAGCAGTTACTCCGGGACGGTCTCTGAAGCTTTCTTT. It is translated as CASSYSGTVSEAFF.

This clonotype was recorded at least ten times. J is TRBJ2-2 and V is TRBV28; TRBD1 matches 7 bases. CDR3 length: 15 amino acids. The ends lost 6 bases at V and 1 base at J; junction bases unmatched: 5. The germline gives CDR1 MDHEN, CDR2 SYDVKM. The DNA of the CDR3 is TGTGCCAGCAGGTACAGACAGGGGAACACCGGGGAGCTGTTTTTT. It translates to CASRYRQGNTGELFF.

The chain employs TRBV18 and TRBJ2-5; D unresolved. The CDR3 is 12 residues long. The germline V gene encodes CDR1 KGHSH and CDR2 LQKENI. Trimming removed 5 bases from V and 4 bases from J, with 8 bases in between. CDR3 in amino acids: CASSMVRETQYF. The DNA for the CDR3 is TGTGCCAGCTCAATGGTGCGAGAGACCCAGTACTTC.

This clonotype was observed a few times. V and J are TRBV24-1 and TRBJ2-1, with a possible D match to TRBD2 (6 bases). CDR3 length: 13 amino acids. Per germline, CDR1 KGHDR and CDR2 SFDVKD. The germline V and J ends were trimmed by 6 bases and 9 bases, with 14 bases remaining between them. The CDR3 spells CATSKGLATEQFF. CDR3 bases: TGTGCCACCAGTAAAGGTCTAGCGACTGAGCAGTTCTTC.

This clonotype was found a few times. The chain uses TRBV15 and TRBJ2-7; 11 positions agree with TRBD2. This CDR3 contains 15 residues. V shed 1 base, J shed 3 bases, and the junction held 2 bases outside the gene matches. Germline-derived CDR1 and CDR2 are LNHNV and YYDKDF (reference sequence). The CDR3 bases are TGTGCCACCAGCAGAGGAGGGACTAGCGGCTACGAGCAGTACTTC. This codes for CATSRGGTSGYEQYF.

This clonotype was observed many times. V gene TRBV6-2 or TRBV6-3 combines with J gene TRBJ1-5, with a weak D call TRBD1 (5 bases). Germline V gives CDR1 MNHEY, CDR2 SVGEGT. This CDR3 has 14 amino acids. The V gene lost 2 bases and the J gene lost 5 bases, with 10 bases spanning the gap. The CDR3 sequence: CASSYPTEYQPQHF. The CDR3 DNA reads TGTGCCAGCAGTTACCCGACAGAGTATCAGCCCCAGCATTTT.

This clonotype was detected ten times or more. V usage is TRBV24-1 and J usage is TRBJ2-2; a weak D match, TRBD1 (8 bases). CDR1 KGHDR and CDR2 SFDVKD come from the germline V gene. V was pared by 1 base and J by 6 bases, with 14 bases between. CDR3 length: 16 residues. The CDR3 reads CATSDFGQGGAGELFF. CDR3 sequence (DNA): TGTGCCACCAGTGATTTTGGACAGGGAGGGGCCGGGGAGCTGTTTTTT.

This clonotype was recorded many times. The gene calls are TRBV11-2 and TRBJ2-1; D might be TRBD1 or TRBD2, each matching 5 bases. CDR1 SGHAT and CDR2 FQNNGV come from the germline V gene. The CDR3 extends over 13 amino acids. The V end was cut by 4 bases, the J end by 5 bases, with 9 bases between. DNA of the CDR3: TGTGCCAGCAGCTGGGACCGGGACAATGAGCAGTTCTTC. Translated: CASSWDRDNEQFF.

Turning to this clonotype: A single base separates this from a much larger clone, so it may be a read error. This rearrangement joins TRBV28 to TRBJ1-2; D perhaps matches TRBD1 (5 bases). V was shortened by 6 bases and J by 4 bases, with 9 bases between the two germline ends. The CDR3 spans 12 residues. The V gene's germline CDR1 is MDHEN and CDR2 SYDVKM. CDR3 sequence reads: CASSRQLYGYTF. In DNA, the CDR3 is TGTGCCAGCAGCCGACAGCTCTATGGCTACACCTTC.

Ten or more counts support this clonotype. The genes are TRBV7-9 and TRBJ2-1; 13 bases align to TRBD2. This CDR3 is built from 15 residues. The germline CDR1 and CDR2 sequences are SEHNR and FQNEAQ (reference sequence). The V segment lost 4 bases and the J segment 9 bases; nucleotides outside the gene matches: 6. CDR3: CASSYSGTSGIEQFF. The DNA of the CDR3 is TGTGCCAGCAGCTACTCCGGGACTAGCGGGATTGAGCAGTTCTTC.

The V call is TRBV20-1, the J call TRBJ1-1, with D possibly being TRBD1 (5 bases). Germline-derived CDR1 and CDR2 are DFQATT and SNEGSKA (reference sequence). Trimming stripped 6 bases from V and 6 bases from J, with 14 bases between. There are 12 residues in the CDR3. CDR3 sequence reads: CSAAERGAEAFF. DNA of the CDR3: TGCAGTGCGGCTGAACGGGGCGCTGAAGCTTTCTTT.

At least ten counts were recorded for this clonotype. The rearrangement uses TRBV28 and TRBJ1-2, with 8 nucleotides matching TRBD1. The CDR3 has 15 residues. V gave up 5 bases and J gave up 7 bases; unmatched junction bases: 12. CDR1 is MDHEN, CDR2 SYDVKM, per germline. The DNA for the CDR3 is TGTGCCAGCAGTCCCCCGGACAGGGTGTACATTGGCTACACCTTC. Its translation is CASSPPDRVYIGYTF.

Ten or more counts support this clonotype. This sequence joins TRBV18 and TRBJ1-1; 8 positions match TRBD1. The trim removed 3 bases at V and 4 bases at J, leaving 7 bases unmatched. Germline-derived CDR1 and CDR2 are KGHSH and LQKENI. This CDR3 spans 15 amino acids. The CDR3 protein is CASSPGQDVITEAFF. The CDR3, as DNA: TGTGCCAGCTCACCGGGACAGGATGTCATCACTGAAGCTTTCTTT.

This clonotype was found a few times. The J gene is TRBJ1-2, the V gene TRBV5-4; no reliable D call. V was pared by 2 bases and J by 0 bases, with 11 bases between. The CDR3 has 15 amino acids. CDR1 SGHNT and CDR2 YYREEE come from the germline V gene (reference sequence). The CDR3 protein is CASSFHGAANYGYTF. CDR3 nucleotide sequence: TGTGCCAGCAGCTTTCATGGAGCAGCTAACTATGGCTACACCTTC.

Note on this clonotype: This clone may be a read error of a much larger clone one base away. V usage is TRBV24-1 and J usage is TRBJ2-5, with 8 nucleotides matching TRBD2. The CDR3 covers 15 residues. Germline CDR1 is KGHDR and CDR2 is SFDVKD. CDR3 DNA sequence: TGTGCCACCGGTGATCCGAGCGGGAGTGGAGAGACCCAGTACTTC. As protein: CATGDPSGSGETQYF.

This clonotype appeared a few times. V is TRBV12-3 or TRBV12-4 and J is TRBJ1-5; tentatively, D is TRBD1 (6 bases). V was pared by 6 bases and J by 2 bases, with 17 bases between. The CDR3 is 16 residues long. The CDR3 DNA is TGTGCCAGCAGCCCGGGGGGCCTCAGGCGCAATCAGCCCCAGCATTTT. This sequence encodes CASSPGGLRRNQPQHF.

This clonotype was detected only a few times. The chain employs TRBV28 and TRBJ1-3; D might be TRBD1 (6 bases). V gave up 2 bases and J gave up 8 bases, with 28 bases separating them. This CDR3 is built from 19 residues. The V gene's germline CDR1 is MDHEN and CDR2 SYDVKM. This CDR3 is CASSLVSQTKRGAVDTIYF. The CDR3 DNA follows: TGTGCCAGCAGTTTAGTGTCCCAGACCAAGCGGGGGGCGGTTGACACCATATATTTT.

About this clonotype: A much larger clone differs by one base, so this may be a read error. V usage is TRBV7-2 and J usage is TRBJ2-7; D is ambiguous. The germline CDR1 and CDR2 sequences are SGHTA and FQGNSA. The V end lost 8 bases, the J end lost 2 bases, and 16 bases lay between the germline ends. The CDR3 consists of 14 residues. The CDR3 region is CASGASSGAYEQYF. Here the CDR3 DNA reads TGTGCCAGCGGCGCCAGCTCGGGTGCCTACGAGCAGTACTTC.

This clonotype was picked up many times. CDR3 in DNA: TGTGCCAGCAGCCTCGGACAACCTGGAAACACCATATATTTT. It specifies CASSLGQPGNTIYF. The chain joins TRBV12-3 or TRBV12-4 to TRBJ1-3; D possibly corresponds to TRBD1 (5 bases). The CDR3 runs 14 residues. The ends were cut back, 6 bases at V and 2 bases at J, with 11 bases in the middle.

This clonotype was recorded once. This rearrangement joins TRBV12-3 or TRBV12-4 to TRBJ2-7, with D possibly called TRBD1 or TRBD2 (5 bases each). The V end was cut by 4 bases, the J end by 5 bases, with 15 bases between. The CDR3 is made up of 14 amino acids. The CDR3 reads CASSYRGRGDEQYF. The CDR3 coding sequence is TGTGCCAGCAGTTATCGGGGAAGGGGAGACGAGCAGTACTTC.

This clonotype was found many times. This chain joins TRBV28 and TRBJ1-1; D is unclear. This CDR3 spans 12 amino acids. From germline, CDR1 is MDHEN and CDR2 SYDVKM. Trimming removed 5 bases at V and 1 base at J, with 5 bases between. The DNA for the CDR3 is TGTGCCAGCAGTCCGTCGAACACTGAAGCTTTCTTT. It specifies CASSPSNTEAFF.

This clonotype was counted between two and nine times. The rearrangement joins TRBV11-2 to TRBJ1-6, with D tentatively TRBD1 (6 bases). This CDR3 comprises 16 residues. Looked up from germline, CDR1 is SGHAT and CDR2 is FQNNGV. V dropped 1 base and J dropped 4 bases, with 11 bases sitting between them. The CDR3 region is CASSLGGPGYNSPLHF. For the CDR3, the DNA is TGTGCCAGCAGCTTAGGGGGGCCAGGGTATAATTCACCCCTCCACTTT.

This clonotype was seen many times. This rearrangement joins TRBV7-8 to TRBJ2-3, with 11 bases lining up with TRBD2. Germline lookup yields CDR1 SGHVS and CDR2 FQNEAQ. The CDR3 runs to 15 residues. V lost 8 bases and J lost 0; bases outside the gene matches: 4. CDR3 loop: CASRWTSGSTDTQYF. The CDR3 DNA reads TGTGCCAGCCGCTGGACTAGCGGGAGCACAGATACGCAGTATTTT.

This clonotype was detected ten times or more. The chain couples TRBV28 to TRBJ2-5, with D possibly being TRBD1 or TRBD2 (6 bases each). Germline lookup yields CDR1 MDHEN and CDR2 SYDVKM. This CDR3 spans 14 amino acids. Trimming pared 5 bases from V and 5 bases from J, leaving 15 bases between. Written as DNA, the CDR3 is TGTGCCAGCAGTAACGTCCAGGGGAGGGAGACCCAGTACTTC. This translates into CASSNVQGRETQYF.

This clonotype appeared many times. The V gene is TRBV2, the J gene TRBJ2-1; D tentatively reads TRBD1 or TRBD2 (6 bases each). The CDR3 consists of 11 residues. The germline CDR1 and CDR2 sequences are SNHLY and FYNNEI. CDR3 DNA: TGTGGAGGGGGGCCCTACAATGAGCAGTTCTTC. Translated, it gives CGGGPYNEQFF.